The 10 T cell receptor beta chains below were found in one sample sequenced in a study of blood T cell repertoires in COVID-19. TCRdb's table, derived via immunoSEQ multiplex PCR, lists solely in-frame clones and lacks some. The data show fewer than 200,000 clones, with 87% seen just once and about 0.96% held by the top ten. Specimen: peripheral blood. These receptors were taken from a woman between 18 and 29 years old who had recovered from COVID-19.

This chain joins TRBV7-6 and TRBJ1-6; possibly TRBD1 for D (6 bases). V lost 6 bases, J lost 7 bases, and 10 bases lay in between. The CDR3 has 13 residues. Germline V gene data show CDR1 as SGHVS and CDR2 as FNYEAQ. The CDR3, as DNA: TGTGCCAGCAGGTCACAGGGAAATTCACCCCTCCACTTT. Protein: CASRSQGNSPLHF.

V gene TRBV7-9 combines with J gene TRBJ2-7; 10 bases are a match to TRBD1. The CDR3 sequence is 15 residues long. Germline CDR1 is SEHNR and CDR2 is FQNEAQ (reference sequence). V trimming: 5 bases; J trimming: 7 bases; junction bases outside the gene matches: 11. In DNA, the CDR3 is TGTGCCAGCAGCGTGGGGACAGGGGAGTTCAGGGAGCAGTACTTC. This codes for CASSVGTGEFREQYF.

This chain connects TRBV24-1 to TRBJ2-3; 9 positions agree with TRBD1. The V gene's germline CDR1 is KGHDR and CDR2 SFDVKD. J lost 2 bases, V lost 6 bases, and 5 bases had no gene match. This CDR3 region has 15 residues. The CDR3 DNA reads as TGTGCCACCAGTCCCGGACAGGGGTCCACAGATACGCAGTATTTT. It specifies CATSPGQGSTDTQYF.

The CDR3 here is CASSVTGGLAGVVDTQYF. CDR3 nucleotides: TGTGCCAGCAGCGTGACCGGGGGACTAGCGGGAGTCGTAGATACGCAGTATTTT. V and J are TRBV9 and TRBJ2-3, with TRBD2 identical over 14 bases. CDR3 size: 18 residues. The V gene's germline CDR1 is SGDLS and CDR2 YYNGEE. After removal of 2 bases from V and 5 bases from J, the junction contained 10 bases not matched to a gene.

This chain joins TRBV5-8 and TRBJ1-4; the D gene is possibly TRBD1 (6 bases). Germline CDR1 is SGHTS and CDR2 is YDEGEE. The V end lost 5 bases, the J end lost 8 bases, and 19 bases lay between the germline ends. CDR3 length equals 15 residues. The CDR3 spells CASSPNRAPGEKLFF. The CDR3 DNA reads as TGTGCCAGCAGTCCTAACAGGGCCCCGGGGGAAAAACTGTTTTTT. The whole variable domain, remainder taken from reference TRBV5-8 and TRBJ1-4, is EAGVTQSPTHLIKTRGQQATLRCSPISGHTSVYWYQQALGLGLQFLLWYDEGEERNRGNFPPRFSGRQFPNYSSELNVNALELEDSALYLCASSPNRAPGEKLFFGSGTQLSVL.

The chain employs TRBV6-5 and TRBJ1-5, with D possibly being TRBD1 (5 bases). This CDR3 contains 13 residues. V was pared by 5 bases and J by 7 bases, with 12 bases between. Looked up from germline, CDR1 is MNHEY and CDR2 is SVGAGI. CDR3 DNA sequence: TGTGCCAGCAGTCCCTTTAGGGGACAGCCCCAGCATTTT. Translating gives CASSPFRGQPQHF.

V is TRBV2 and J is TRBJ1-1, with unresolved D. CDR1 and CDR2 from the germline V gene are SNHLY and FYNNEI. The V end lost 4 bases, the J end lost 5 bases, and 11 bases lay between the germline ends. The length of the CDR3 is 13 residues. In nucleotides, the CDR3 is TGTGCCAGCAGTGTTTGGAGAAGAACTGAAGCTTTCTTT. Translation gives CASSVWRRTEAFF.

The chain joins TRBV3-1 (or the pseudogene TRBV3-2) to TRBJ2-5; 9 bases line up with TRBD2. Germline V gene lookup returns CDR1 LGHDT and CDR2 YNNKEL (reference sequence). Trimming removed 1 base from V and 5 bases from J; junction bases left unmatched: 8. The CDR3 spans 16 residues. The CDR3 sequence: CASSQGASGDGETQYF. CDR3 nucleotides: TGTGCCAGCAGCCAAGGGGCTAGCGGGGATGGGGAGACCCAGTACTTC.

The chain is built from TRBV10-3 and TRBJ2-2; 7 bases fit TRBD1. Germline CDR1 and CDR2: ENHRY and SYGVKD. Trimming removed 3 bases from V and 4 bases from J; junction bases left unmatched: 11. This CDR3 has 17 amino acids. The CDR3 sequence: CAISEASRGKGTGELFF. CDR3 DNA sequence: TGTGCCATCAGTGAAGCCTCCAGGGGGAAAGGCACCGGGGAGCTGTTTTTT.

This clone was seen a single time. This chain connects TRBV9 to TRBJ1-6; the match to TRBD1 covers 9 bases. With V trimmed by 4 bases and J by 9 bases, 8 bases remained unmatched. Germline CDR1 SGDLS, CDR2 YYNGEE. This CDR3 is built from 15 residues. CDR3: CASSTSGQGRSPLHF. The CDR3 nucleotides read TGTGCCAGCAGCACCTCGGGACAGGGACGTTCACCCCTCCACTTT.